This T cell receptor (beta chain) was profiled in a study of radiation and T cells in renal cell carcinoma. The time point: blood 2 weeks post-SBRT. Sample treatment: 15 Gy SBRT to primary tumor, nephrectomy 4 weeks later. CDR3 length equals 15 residues. Trimming pared 2 bases from V and 1 base from J, leaving 8 bases between. Germline-derived CDR1 and CDR2 are MNHNS and SASEGT. Clones were read by immunoSEQ multiplex PCR, and TCRdb kept only the in-frame ones, dropping some. The table shows approximately 61,000 clones, with around 78% occurring only once. The source of this sequence is a man aged 55 to 70 with renal cell carcinoma. Here the sequenced sample was blood, taken from a patient whose treatment included radiotherapy and nephrectomy. V and J are TRBV6-1 and TRBJ2-2, with unresolved D. CDR3 DNA sequence: TGTGCCAGCAGTGAAAGGGCAGGGAACACCGGGGAGCTGTTTTTT. It translates to CASSERAGNTGELFF.